The T cell receptor (beta chain) under discussion was sequenced for a study of blood T cell repertoires in COVID-19. V gave up 1 base and J gave up 0 bases; unmatched junction bases: 0. This CDR3 has 14 residues. Germline V lookup: CDR1 LGHNA, CDR2 YSLEER. Here immunoSEQ multiplex PCR was the method, and the copy in TCRdb shows in-frame clones only, minus some. The repertoire holds fewer than 200,000 clones, roughly four fifths seen once, with roughly 12% in the top ten. This clone has a handful of counts. This clonotype was sampled from a man aged 50-60 years who had recovered from COVID-19. Sequencing was carried out using PBMCs or T cells enriched from blood (not recorded which). The chain has TRBV4-3 and TRBJ2-7; 7 positions agree with TRBD2. In DNA form, the CDR3 reads TGCGCCAGCAGCCAAGGCGGGAGCTCCTACGAGCAGTACTTC. It is translated as CASSQGGSSYEQYF.